This is a list of T cell receptor beta chains from one sample in a study of PD-1 blockade in classical Hodgkin lymphoma. Profiled with immunoSEQ multiplex PCR; TCRdb holds only in-frame clones, not every one. This sample has some 19,000 clones, with 77% found just once. Sequences were derived from peripheral blood mononuclear cells (PBMCs), sampled before the second cycle of nivolumab. Source of these receptors: a human donor with classical Hodgkin lymphoma. The conserved cysteine and the conserved F or W are not part of the CDR3 here. The order of the fields is J gene, V gene, CDR3 protein.

j_call: TRBJ2-3
v_call: TRBV13
cdr3_aa: ASSTSQREGGGDTQY

j_call: TRBJ2-7
v_call: TRBV29-1
cdr3_aa: SVGGAGYSYEQY

j_call: TRBJ2-1
v_call: TRBV7-6
cdr3_aa: ASSLVVGSYNEQF

j_call: .
v_call: TRBV18
cdr3_aa: ASSRSGTGYAEQY

j_call: TRBJ2-3
v_call: TRBV9
cdr3_aa: ASSVVNGGITDTQY

j_call: TRBJ1-1
v_call: TRBV19
cdr3_aa: ASTWTANTEAF

j_call: TRBJ1-3
v_call: TRBV19
cdr3_aa: ASSISSSGNTIY

j_call: TRBJ1-3
v_call: TRBV7-3
cdr3_aa: ASSPGGHTIY

j_call: TRBJ1-5
v_call: TRBV6-6
cdr3_aa: ASRRRETGPQPQH

j_call: TRBJ2-5
v_call: TRBV9
cdr3_aa: ASKRSGGPQETQY

j_call: TRBJ1-3
v_call: TRBV6-5
cdr3_aa: ASSRARGTGNTIY

j_call: TRBJ1-1
v_call: TRBV27
cdr3_aa: ASSWIDGATEAF

j_call: TRBJ1-2
v_call: TRBV12-2
cdr3_aa: ASRLAGRR

j_call: TRBJ1-3
v_call: TRBV6-6
cdr3_aa: ASSYSEPDGNTIY

j_call: TRBJ2-7
v_call: TRBV6-6
cdr3_aa: ASRGPTYEQY